This TCR beta chain was identified in a study of human CD8 memory T cell subsets. Study-level results: Diversity in stem-like memory and precursor exhausted T cells was similarly high, unlike effector memory cells.

Sequencing libraries of TCR beta were made by UMI-labeled 5' RACE. One entry per CDR3 protein, without DNA, is what TCRdb gives after re-calling the 5' RACE reads. This repertoire includes about 11,000 distinct CDR3 sequences. Comment on this clonotype: As yet, its antigen is unknown.

The CDR3 totals 14 residues. Germline loops: CDR1 SGHRS, CDR2 YFSETQ. It was a CCR7+ PD-1- TIGIT- phenotype that stem-like memory CD8+ T cells (TSTEM) showed. The RNA's source was duplicate vials of approximately 150,000 sorted CD8+ T cells per subset. Sequences were obtained from CD8+ stem-like memory T cells (TSCM and TCM) sorted from PBMCs. Subset defined: stem-like memory CD8 T cells (TSTEM), CCR7+ PD-1- TIGIT-. The gene calls are TRBV5-1 and TRBJ1-1. This clonotype was sampled from a human donor in good health. The CDR3 region is CASSMDRKNTEAFF.